The TCR beta chain described here comes from a study of response to subunit inactivated influenza vaccine. This clonotype appeared a few times. Antigen: not known. Via MiXCR, TCRdb re-called the RT-PCR reads, giving one row per CDR3 protein. The sample shows about 180,000 distinct CDR3 sequences, about a tenth of them seen only once. General study findings and limits: Authors suggested each seasonal flu vaccination may recruit only limited numbers of new T cells.

The CDR3 is made up of 18 amino acids. Germline CDR1 reads SGHAT; CDR2 reads FQDESV (reference sequence). V shed 5 bases and J 4 bases; nucleotides not matched to a gene: 18. The sequence derives from a man in his fifties or sixties who received an inactivated influenza vaccine. Material: non-naive T cells sorted from PBMCs, obtained on the day of vaccination. The chain links TRBV11-1 to TRBJ2-7; 9 bases are shared with TRBD1. CDR3 loop: CASSAGQGRFEALYEQYF. The CDR3 nucleotides read TGTGCCAGCAGCGCCGGACAGGGGCGCTTTGAGGCACTTTACGAGCAGTACTTC.